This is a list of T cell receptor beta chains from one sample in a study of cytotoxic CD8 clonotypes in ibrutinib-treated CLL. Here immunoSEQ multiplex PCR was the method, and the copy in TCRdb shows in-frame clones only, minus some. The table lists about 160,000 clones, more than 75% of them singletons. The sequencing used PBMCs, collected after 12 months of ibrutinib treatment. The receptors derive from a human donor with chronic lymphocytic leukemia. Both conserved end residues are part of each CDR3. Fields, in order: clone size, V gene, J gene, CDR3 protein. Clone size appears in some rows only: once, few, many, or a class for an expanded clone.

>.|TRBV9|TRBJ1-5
CASSVGQGASQPQHF
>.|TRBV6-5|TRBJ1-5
CASSYGQGSQPQHF
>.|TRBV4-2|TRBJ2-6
CASSQDTGTSNVLTF
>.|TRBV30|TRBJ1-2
CAWVTAANYGYTF
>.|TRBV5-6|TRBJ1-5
CASSLTGSVQPQHF
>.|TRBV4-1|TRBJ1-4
CASSQGQGINEKLFF
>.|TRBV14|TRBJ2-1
CASSPGLQRQFF
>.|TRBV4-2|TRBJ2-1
CASSAGSRSYNEQFF
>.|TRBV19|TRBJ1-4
CASSFYSDRGVEKLFF
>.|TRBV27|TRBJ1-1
CASIKRDGNTEAFF
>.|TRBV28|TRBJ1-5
CASTGVYSNQPQHF
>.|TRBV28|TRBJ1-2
CASSSPIGGYTF
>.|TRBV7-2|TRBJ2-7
CASSRDRGVNEQYF
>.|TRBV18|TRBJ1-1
CASSPRSVGQGVGRNTEAFF
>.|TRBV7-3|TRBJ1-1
CASSLRGIWGGRRRFSGNTEAFF
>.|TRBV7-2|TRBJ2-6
CASVSQGGWANVLTF
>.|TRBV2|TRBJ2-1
CASSGGIGHNEQFF
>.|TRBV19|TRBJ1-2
CASSMGAGANYGYTF
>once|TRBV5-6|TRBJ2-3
CASSSGLLAQPSTDTQYF
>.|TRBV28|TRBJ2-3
CASRTSTDTQYF
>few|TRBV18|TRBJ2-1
CASSPILNNEQFF
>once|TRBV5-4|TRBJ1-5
CASSLFSFEGNQPQHF
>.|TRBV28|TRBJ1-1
CASSSENGRGTEAFF
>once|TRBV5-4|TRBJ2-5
CASSLGLAAQETQYF
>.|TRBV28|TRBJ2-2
CASSLSTTGTGELFF
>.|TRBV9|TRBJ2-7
CASSVRLEQYF
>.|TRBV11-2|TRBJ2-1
CASSLIKRDEQFF
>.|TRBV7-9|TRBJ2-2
CASSARLWREGPASGELFF
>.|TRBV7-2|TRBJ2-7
CASSLSTQGDKQYF
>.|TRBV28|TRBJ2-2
CASTDRSRTASRNPTGELFF
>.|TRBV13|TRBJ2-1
CASSFLDFSSYNEQFF
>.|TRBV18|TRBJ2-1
CASSPRNEQFF
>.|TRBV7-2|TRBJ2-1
CASSQDDRVGFF
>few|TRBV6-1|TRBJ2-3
CASAPGGSADTQYF
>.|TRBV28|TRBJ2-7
CASSPVTIAGGLSYEQYF
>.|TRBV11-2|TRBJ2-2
CASSLGTQVYTGELFF
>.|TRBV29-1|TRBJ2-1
CSVVAYNEQFF
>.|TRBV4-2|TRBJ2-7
CASSQDLLGQVNYEQYF
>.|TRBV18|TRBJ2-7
CASSNTIVAYEQYF
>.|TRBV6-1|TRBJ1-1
CASRGSLNIKAEAFF
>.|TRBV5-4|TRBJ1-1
CASSKTGGGWGNTEAFF
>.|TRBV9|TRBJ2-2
CASSAQLTGELFF
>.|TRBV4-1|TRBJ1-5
CASSQEGAPVVPQPQHF
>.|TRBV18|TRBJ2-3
CASSPPGSDTQYF
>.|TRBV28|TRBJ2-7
CASSLRDRGSREQYF
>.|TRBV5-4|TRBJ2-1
CASSSRGGHYYNEQFF
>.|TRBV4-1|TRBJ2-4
CASSQDRETRLGKNIQYF
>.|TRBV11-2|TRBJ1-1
CASSRTMNTEAFF
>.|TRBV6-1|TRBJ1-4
CASRTQGFTNEKLFF
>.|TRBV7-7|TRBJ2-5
CASSPGLAGAGETQYF
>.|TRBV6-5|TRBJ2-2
CASSYRENTGELFF
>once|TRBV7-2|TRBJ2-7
CASSLTSGGYEQYF
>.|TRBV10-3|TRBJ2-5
CAISEAGNQETQYF
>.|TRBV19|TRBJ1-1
CASSSSANTEAFF
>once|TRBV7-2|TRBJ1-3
CATGPRAGNTIYF
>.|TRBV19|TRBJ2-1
CASSSSGRAVEQFF
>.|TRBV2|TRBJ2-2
CASIFDSMTRELFF
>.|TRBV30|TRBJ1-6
CAWSRAGGNSPLHF
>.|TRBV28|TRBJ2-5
CASLAGIRETQYF
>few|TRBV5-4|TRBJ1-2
CASSLSTGNYGYTF